The 22 T cell receptor beta chains below were found in one sample sequenced in a study of cytomegalovirus exposure and HLA in healthy donors. 13 Jbeta primers and 60 Vbeta primers were used for the PCR. Assay: immunoSEQ multiplex PCR; the TCRdb copy retains only in-frame clones and omits some. The sample lists about 200,000 clones; 79% were seen once. Sample: PBMCs. These receptor sequences come from a male donor in good health and CMV-seropositive.

The chain uses TRBV7-2 and TRBJ2-7; 7 nucleotides line up with TRBD1. This CDR3 region has 14 residues. With 2 bases clipped from V and 1 base from J, the junction kept 2 bases outside the gene matches. Germline CDR1 reads SGHTA; CDR2 reads FQGNSA. The CDR3 region has the DNA TGTGCCAGCAGCTTAACGGGACAGTCCTACGAGCAGTACTTC. This sequence encodes CASSLTGQSYEQYF.

The chain uses TRBV5-6 and TRBJ2-5, with TRBD2 matching 11 bases. The J call may not be correct, given that the DNA end is closer to TRBJ2-7. Germline-derived CDR1 and CDR2 are SGHDT and YYEEEE. The CDR3 is 16 residues long. CDR3 sequence (DNA): TGTGCCAGCAGCTTCGGACTAGCGGGTTCCCGGCACGAGCAGTACTTC. It codes for CASSFGLAGSRHEQYF.

The V and J genes are TRBV27 and TRBJ1-5; 8 bases align to TRBD1. The CDR3 has 14 amino acids. CDR1 is MNHEY and CDR2 is SMNVEV in the germline V gene (reference sequence). With 5 bases clipped from V and 1 base from J, the junction kept 1 base outside the gene matches. The DNA for the CDR3 is TGTGCCAGCAGTCCAGGGGGCAGCAATCAGCCCCAGCATTTT. It yields the protein CASSPGGSNQPQHF.

CDR3 sequence reads: CASSPGFSSYEQYF. In nucleotides, the CDR3 is TGTGCCAGCAGCCCAGGCTTCAGCTCCTACGAGCAGTACTTC. The chain recombines TRBV7-9 with TRBJ2-7; D not certain. The ends were cut back, 5 bases at V and 0 bases at J, with 11 bases in the middle. The CDR3 is 14 amino acids. Germline V gives CDR1 SEHNR, CDR2 FQNEAQ (reference sequence). The full variable domain, in which reference TRBV7-9 and TRBJ2-7 provide the parts outside the CDR3, is DTGVSQNPRHKITKRGQNVTFRCDPISEHNRLYWYRQTLGQGPEFLTYFQNEAQLEKSRLLSDRFSAERPKGSFSTLEIQRTEQGDSAMYLCASSPGFSSYEQYFGPGTRLTVT.

The V call is TRBV28, the J call TRBJ2-3; the match to TRBD2 covers 9 bases. CDR1 is MDHEN, CDR2 SYDVKM, per germline. The CDR3 is made up of 15 amino acids. The V segment lost 3 bases and the J segment 7 bases; nucleotides outside the gene matches: 8. Here the CDR3 reads CASSFLAGRVHTQYF. DNA of the CDR3: TGTGCCAGCAGTTTTCTAGCGGGGAGAGTGCATACGCAGTATTTT.

The J gene is TRBJ1-5, the V gene TRBV7-8; 10 bases match TRBD1. Germline-derived CDR1 and CDR2 are SGHVS and FQNEAQ. J lost 6 bases, V lost 1 base, and 6 bases had no gene match. The CDR3 is 16 amino acids. The CDR3 here is CASSLVGTGVGQPQHF. Written as DNA, the CDR3 is TGTGCCAGCAGCTTAGTCGGGACAGGGGTTGGTCAGCCCCAGCATTTT.

This sequence joins TRBV5-1 and TRBJ2-3; 8 bases match TRBD2. The CDR3 is 16 residues long. Germline V CDR1 and CDR2: SGHRS, YFSETQ. V lost 4 bases and J lost 2; bases outside the gene matches: 9. Here the CDR3 reads CASSLGLAADTDTQYF. The CDR3 DNA reads as TGCGCCAGCAGCCTCGGACTAGCAGCTGACACAGATACGCAGTATTTT. The full variable domain, completed using reference TRBV5-1 and TRBJ2-3, is KAGVTQTPRYLIKTRGQQVTLSCSPISGHRSVSWYQQTPGQGLQFLFEYFSETQRNKGNFPGRFSGRQFSNSRSEMNVSTLELGDSALYLCASSLGLAADTDTQYFGPGTRLTVL.

The chain recombines TRBV7-9 with TRBJ2-1; 8 bases agree with TRBD2. After removal of 5 bases from V and 0 bases from J, the junction contained 6 bases not matched to a gene. The CDR3 is 16 amino acids. Germline values: CDR1 SEHNR, CDR2 FQNEAQ (reference sequence). CDR3 in amino acids: CASSELAALSYNEQFF. In DNA form, the CDR3 reads TGTGCCAGCAGCGAACTAGCGGCTCTCTCCTACAATGAGCAGTTCTTC.

The chain couples TRBV18 to TRBJ1-5, with D possibly TRBD1 on 6 matching bases. This CDR3 is 16 amino acids long. V lost 2 bases and J 8 bases, leaving 19 bases between the germline ends. CDR1 is KGHSH, CDR2 LQKENI, per germline. As DNA, the CDR3 is TGTGCCAGCTCACCATACGCAGGGGCCCCAGGTGAGCCCCAGCATTTT. This encodes CASSPYAGAPGEPQHF. The variable domain in full, with the rest retrieved from reference TRBV18 and TRBJ1-5, is NAGVMQNPRHLVRRRGQEARLRCSPMKGHSHVYWYRQLPEEGLKFMVYLQKENIIDESGMPKERFSAEFPKEGPSILRIQQVVRGDSAAYFCASSPYAGAPGEPQHFGDGTRLSIL.

The chain is built from TRBV27 and TRBJ2-7; 7 bases agree with TRBD1. CDR3 length equals 14 residues. J gave up 4 bases and V 5 bases, and 8 bases lay outside the gene matches. Germline loops: CDR1 MNHEY, CDR2 SMNVEV (reference sequence). DNA for the CDR3: TGTGCCAGCAGTCTACGACAGGGTTGGTACGAGCAGTACTTC. Encoded protein: CASSLRQGWYEQYF.

The chain recombines TRBV7-2 with TRBJ2-3; weak D call: TRBD2 (6 bases). The germline V gene encodes CDR1 SGHTA and CDR2 FQGNSA. Trimming pared 5 bases from V and 11 bases from J, leaving 17 bases between. The CDR3 sequence is 13 residues long. The CDR3 reads CASSLPGPGGQYF. Here the CDR3 DNA reads TGTGCCAGCAGCCTTCCCGGGCCCGGGGGGCAGTATTTT.

The chain carries TRBV28 and TRBJ1-5; no definite D call. The CDR3 sequence is 14 residues long. V gave up 5 bases and J gave up 3 bases, with 11 bases separating them. CDR1 and CDR2 from the germline V gene are MDHEN and SYDVKM. CDR3 region: CASSPLNTNQPQHF. The CDR3 coding sequence is TGTGCCAGCAGTCCACTAAATACCAATCAGCCCCAGCATTTT.

The V gene is TRBV7-2, the J gene TRBJ2-5; TRBD1 might be the D (6 bases). The J call is in doubt because the DNA end fits TRBJ2-7 better. Germline assignment: CDR1 SGHTA and CDR2 FQGNSA. The CDR3 covers 14 residues. The CDR3 is CASSLTRTAHEQYF. The CDR3 coding sequence is TGTGCCAGCAGCTTAACTCGGACAGCTCACGAGCAGTACTTC.

Concerning this clone itself: The conserved phenylalanine or tryptophan is not found at the CDR3 terminus, so this likely reflects a read error. The chain joins TRBV7-9 to TRBJ1-5, with D possibly matching TRBD1 (6 bases). The V gene lost 10 bases and the J gene lost 6 bases, with 16 bases spanning the gap. The CDR3 consists of 13 residues. The germline V gene encodes CDR1 SEHNR and CDR2 FQNEAQ (reference sequence). CDR3 sequence (DNA): TGTGCCACCTCAGGGGTCGGAGTTCAGCCCCAGCATCTT. This encodes CATSGVGVQPQHL.

This clone was picked up a small number of times. At one end, the junction sequence differs from germline, possibly due to a read error. J is TRBJ1-3 and V is TRBV7-9; D remains unclear. Germline V gene lookup returns CDR1 SEHNR and CDR2 FQNEAQ (reference sequence). The CDR3 spans 15 residues. The CDR3 DNA follows: TGTTCCAGCAGCTTAGGTCTAGTCTCTGGAAACACCATATATTTT. Its translation: CSSSLGLVSGNTIYF.

A few counts support this clone. V is TRBV5-1 and J is TRBJ2-2; TRBD1 aligns across 10 bases. This CDR3 has 15 residues. Germline trimming cut 0 bases from V and 4 bases from J; bases unmatched to any gene: 0. The germline gives CDR1 SGHRS, CDR2 YFSETQ. The CDR3 nucleotides read TGCGCCAGCAGCTTGGGGACAGGGGGCACCGGGGAGCTGTTTTTT. This sequence encodes CASSLGTGGTGELFF.

The chain recombines TRBV5-1 with TRBJ2-7; D remains ambiguous. CDR1 and CDR2 from the germline V gene are SGHRS and YFSETQ. Trimming shortened V by 3 bases and J by 4 bases, and 5 bases separated the two germline ends. This CDR3 spans 11 amino acids. For the CDR3, the DNA is TGCGCCAGCAGCTCCAATTACGAGCAGTACTTC. Its protein product is CASSSNYEQYF. The full variable domain, with the rest looked up from reference TRBV5-1 and TRBJ2-7, is KAGVTQTPRYLIKTRGQQVTLSCSPISGHRSVSWYQQTPGQGLQFLFEYFSETQRNKGNFPGRFSGRQFSNSRSEMNVSTLELGDSALYLCASSSNYEQYFGPGTRLTVT.

A remark on this clone: Other DNA sequences in this specimen translate into the identical CDR3. The V gene is TRBV28, the J gene TRBJ1-2, with 7 bases matching TRBD1. CDR1 and CDR2 (germline): MDHEN, SYDVKM. The CDR3 covers 15 residues. Germline trimming cut 5 bases from V and 3 bases from J; bases unmatched to any gene: 9. As DNA, the CDR3 is TGTGCCAGCAGTGGTGGACAGGCCCAGGACTATGGCTACACCTTC. Encoded protein: CASSGGQAQDYGYTF.

The V gene is TRBV6-1, the J gene TRBJ1-4; D ambiguous. V lost 1 base and J lost 8, with 20 bases in between. The CDR3 is 17 residues long. The germline V gene has CDR1 MNHNS and CDR2 SASEGT. CDR3 residues: CASSEVRRFPGEEKLFF. The CDR3 region has the DNA TGTGCCAGCAGTGAAGTAAGACGGTTCCCCGGAGAGGAAAAACTGTTTTTT.

The CDR3 nucleotides read TGTGCCAGCAGCTCCGACAGCTATGGCTACACCTTC. Its protein product is CASSSDSYGYTF. The rearrangement uses TRBV7-6 and TRBJ1-2, with TRBD1 as a possible D gene (5 bases). The CDR3 length is 12 residues. The ends were cut back, 4 bases at V and 4 bases at J, with 7 bases in the middle. Germline V CDR1 and CDR2: SGHVS, FNYEAQ.

This clone was found once. The chain uses TRBV7-3 and TRBJ2-1; 13 positions match TRBD2. Germline V gives CDR1 SGHTA, CDR2 FQGTGA. The CDR3 runs 18 residues. The J segment lost 9 bases and the V segment lost 5 bases, leaving 16 bases of the junction unmatched. CDR3: CASSRGASGTSGTVEQFF. The CDR3 DNA is TGTGCCAGCAGCCGCGGGGCCTCCGGGACTAGCGGGACCGTTGAGCAGTTCTTC.

V gene TRBV6-5 combines with J gene TRBJ1-5, with no clear D. V lost 0 bases and J lost 3, with 9 bases in between. Germline CDR1 reads MNHEY; CDR2 reads SVGAGI. The CDR3 extends over 15 amino acids. The CDR3 nucleotides are TGTGCCAGCAGTTACTCGCAAGGACTCAATCAGCCCCAGCATTTT. This codes for CASSYSQGLNQPQHF.